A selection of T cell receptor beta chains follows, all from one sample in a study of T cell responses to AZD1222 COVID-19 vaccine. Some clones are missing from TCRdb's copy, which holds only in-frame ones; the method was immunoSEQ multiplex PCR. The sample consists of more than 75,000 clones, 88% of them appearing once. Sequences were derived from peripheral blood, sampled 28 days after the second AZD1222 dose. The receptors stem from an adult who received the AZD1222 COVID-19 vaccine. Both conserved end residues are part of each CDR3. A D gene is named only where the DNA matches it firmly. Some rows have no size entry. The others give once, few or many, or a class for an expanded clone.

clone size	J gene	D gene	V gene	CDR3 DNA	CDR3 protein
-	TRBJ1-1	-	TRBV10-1	TGCGCCAGGATCTGTTGGGGCAGGGGCGACACTGAAGCTTTCTTT	CARICWGRGDTEAFF
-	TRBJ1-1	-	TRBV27	TGTGCCAGCAGTTTCTCGGCAGGGCAAACTGAAGCTTTCTTT	CASSFSAGQTEAFF
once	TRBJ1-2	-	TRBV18	TGTGCCAGCTCACCACAGGGAAACCAAAATGGCTACACCTTC	CASSPQGNQNGYTF
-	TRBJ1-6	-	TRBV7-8	TGTGCCAGCAGCTTTGATAGGGTTAATTCACCCCTCCACTTT	CASSFDRVNSPLHF
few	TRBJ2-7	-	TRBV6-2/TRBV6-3	TGTGCCAGCAGTTACGGCCAGGAGTCGGGAGAGCAGTACTTC	CASSYGQESGEQYF
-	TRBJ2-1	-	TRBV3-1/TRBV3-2	TGTGCCAGCAGCCAAGATATGAGGGATATCTCCTACAATGAGCAGTTCTTC	CASSQDMRDISYNEQFF
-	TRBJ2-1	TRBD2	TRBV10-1	TGCGCCAGCAGTGAGTCGCTGGGACTAGCTGAGCAGTTCTTC	CASSESLGLAEQFF
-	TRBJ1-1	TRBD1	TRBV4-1	TGCGCCAGCAGCCTACAGGGGCTGAACACTGAAGCTTTCTTT	CASSLQGLNTEAFF
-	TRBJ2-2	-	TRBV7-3	TGTGCCAGCAGCCCGACTCCCGGGACAAAGACCACGAACACCGGGGAGCTGTTTTTT	CASSPTPGTKTTNTGELFF
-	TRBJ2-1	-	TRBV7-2	TGTGCCAGCAGCAAGTCTGGGGCTGTGTCCAATGAGCAGTTCTTC	CASSKSGAVSNEQFF
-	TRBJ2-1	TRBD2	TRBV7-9	TGTGCCAGCAGCTTATTACTAGCGGGCTTCTACAATGAGCAGTTCTTC	CASSLLLAGFYNEQFF
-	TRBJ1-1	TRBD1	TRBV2	TGTGCCAGCAGTGGGACAGGGGGCGGTTTAGCTGAAGCTTTCTTT	CASSGTGGGLAEAFF
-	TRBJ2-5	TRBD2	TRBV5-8	TGTGCCAGCAGCTTGGGACTAGCGGGGACCTCAGAGACCCAGTACTTC	CASSLGLAGTSETQYF
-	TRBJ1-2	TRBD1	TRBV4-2	TGTGCCAGCAGCCAAGATCCCGGACAGGGTGAAGGCTACACCTTC	CASSQDPGQGEGYTF
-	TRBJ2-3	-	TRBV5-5	TGTGCCAGCAGCTTGGACGGGAGAAGGGCAGATACGCAGTATTTT	CASSLDGRRADTQYF
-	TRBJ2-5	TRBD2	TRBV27	TGTGCCAGCAGTTTACCGGTTCAGGAGGCTAGCGGGAGGGAGACCCAGTACTTC	CASSLPVQEASGRETQYF
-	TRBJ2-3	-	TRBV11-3	TGTGCCAGCAGCTTAAGGGGCACAGATACGCAGTATTTT	CASSLRGTDTQYF
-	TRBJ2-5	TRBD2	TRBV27	TGTGCCAGCAGTTTACTAGCGGGAGCTGAAGAGACCCAGTACTTC	CASSLLAGAEETQYF
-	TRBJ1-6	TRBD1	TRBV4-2	TGTGCCAGCAGCCACGGACAGGGCAAAGGAAATTCACCCCTCCACTTT	CASSHGQGKGNSPLHF
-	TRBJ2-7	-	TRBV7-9	TGTGCCAGCAGCTTAGTGGGCGGGACCTACGAGCAGTACTTC	CASSLVGGTYEQYF
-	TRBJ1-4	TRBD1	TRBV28	TGTGCCAGCAGCGGAGGGACAGCCCTTGAAAAACTGTTTTTT	CASSGGTALEKLFF
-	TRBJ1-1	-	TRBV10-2	TGCGCCAGCAGTGAGGGGGACACTGAAGCTTTCTTT	CASSEGDTEAFF
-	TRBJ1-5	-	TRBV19	TGTGCCAGTAGTATCAGGGGAGAACAGCCCCAGCATTTT	CASSIRGEQPQHF
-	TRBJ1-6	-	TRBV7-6	TGTGCCAGCAGCTTAGCGCACGACAGGCCCTATTCACCCCTCCACTTT	CASSLAHDRPYSPLHF
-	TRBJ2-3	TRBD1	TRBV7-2	TGTGCCAGCAGCCCAATCGGGACAGGGACTAGCACAGATACGCAGTATTTT	CASSPIGTGTSTDTQYF
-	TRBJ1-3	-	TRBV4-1	TGCGCCAGCAGCCATGGGGGGCCAAAAGGCGGGCAGGGGTCTGGAAACACCATATATTTT	CASSHGGPKGGQGSGNTIYF
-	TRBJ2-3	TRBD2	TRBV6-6	TGTGCCAGCAGTCCCTCGACTAGCGGGAGAGCCGGTTTTCCAGCTACGCAGTATTTT	CASSPSTSGRAGFPATQYF
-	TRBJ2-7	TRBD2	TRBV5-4	TGTGCCAGCAGCTTGGGATGGACTAGCGGGGCCTACGAGCAGTACTTC	CASSLGWTSGAYEQYF
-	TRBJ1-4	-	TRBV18	TGTGCCAGCTCAGAAACAGCGGCGGCAACTAATGAAAAACTGTTTTTT	CASSETAAATNEKLFF
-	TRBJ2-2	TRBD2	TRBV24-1	TGTGCCACCAGTGATCCCACTAGCGGGAGAGACCCCGGGGAGCTGTTTTTT	CATSDPTSGRDPGELFF
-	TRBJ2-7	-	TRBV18	TGTGCCAGCTCACCTCCGGGACAATTATTCTACGAGCAGTACTTC	CASSPPGQLFYEQYF
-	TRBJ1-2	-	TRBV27	TGTGCCAGCAGCCCCGGACAGAACTATGGCTACACCTTC	CASSPGQNYGYTF
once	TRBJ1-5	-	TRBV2	TGTGCCAGCAGTAGGGACATTAATCAGCCCCAGCATTTT	CASSRDINQPQHF
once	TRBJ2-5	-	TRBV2	TGTGCCGGAATGGCGGCATCGGGGATGGAGACCCAGTACTTC	CAGMAASGMETQYF
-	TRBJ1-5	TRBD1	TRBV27	TGTGCCAGCAGTCCCCGGGACAGAAGCAATCAGCCCCAGCATTTT	CASSPRDRSNQPQHF
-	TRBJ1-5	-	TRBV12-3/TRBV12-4	TGTGCCAGCAGTTTCTCTAGTAATCAGCCCCAGCATTTT	CASSFSSNQPQHF
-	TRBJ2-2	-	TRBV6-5	TGTGCCAGCAGACGGGACTGGAAAACCGGGGAGCTGTTTTTT	CASRRDWKTGELFF